This T cell receptor (beta chain) was identified during a study of blood T cell repertoires in COVID-19. Sequencing used immunoSEQ multiplex PCR; TCRdb keeps in-frame clones, though not all of them. The sample includes fewer than 200,000 clones, 82% of them seen just once. The source is a woman in her 70s with acute or convalescent COVID-19. The specimen sequenced was peripheral blood.

This CDR3 is CASSQIYNTQYF. CDR3 in DNA: TGTGCCAGCAGCCAGATATACAATACGCAGTATTTT. The chain has TRBV7-8 and TRBJ2-3; no clear D. Per the germline V gene, CDR1 is SGHVS and CDR2 is FQNEAQ. There are 12 residues in the CDR3. V gave up 5 bases and J gave up 7 bases, with 10 bases separating them.